This TCR beta chain originates from a study of T cell responses to AZD1222 COVID-19 vaccine. Study-wide results and caveats: Without day 14 samples, only post-peak T cell repertoires were studied. The reported proportion of spike-specific TCRs targeting unmutated variant regions was nearly half. Spike-specific TCR breadth and depth both grew after two AZD1222 doses. At baseline, seropositivity was found in only 6 or 7 AZD1222 recipients.

Generated by immunoSEQ multiplex PCR, the TCRdb table keeps only in-frame clones and is missing some. The repertoire includes about 50,000 clones, 75% to 90% of them detected once, and roughly a fifth sits in the top ten. A word on this clone: Its target is not known.

V lost 4 bases to trimming and J lost 8 bases; unmatched junction nucleotides: 9. The CDR3 spans 14 residues. Per germline, CDR1 SQVTM and CDR2 ANQGSEA. This receptor was obtained from an adult in good health. The chain combines TRBV29-1 with TRBJ2-1, with 9 bases aligning to TRBD2. The source was peripheral blood, collected on day 0 of MenACWY control vaccination. CDR3 in amino acids: CSVGGPGLAYEQFF. The CDR3 nucleotides are TGCAGCGTTGGGGGGCCGGGACTAGCTTATGAGCAGTTCTTC.